These T cell receptor beta chains were read from a single sample in a study of CD8 T cells in ankylosing spondylitis. TCRdb passed the 5' RACE reads through MiXCR, listing each CDR3 protein once. Of tens of thousands of distinct CDR3 sequences listed, roughly 8.5% are singletons. Input material: blood, either unsorted or a sorted T cell fraction (not recorded which). These receptors were taken from a male donor with ankylosing spondylitis. CDR3s include the opening cysteine and the closing phenylalanine or tryptophan. The D gene is left open where the match is weak. Expanded clones are given a class, and other clones once, few, many or no size at all.

CDR3aa	CDR3nt	abundance	v_gene	j_gene	d_gene
CATRNGGEETQYF	TGTGCCACCCGAAACGGGGGGGAAGAGACCCAGTACTTC	few	TRBV15	TRBJ2-5	TRBD2
CASSQVLASSYEQYF	TGTGCCAGCAGCCAAGTCCTAGCGAGCTCCTACGAGCAGTACTTC	many	TRBV4-2	TRBJ2-7	NA
CASSFGQMNTEAFF	TGTGCCAGCAGTTTCGGGCAGATGAACACTGAAGCTTTCTTT	many	TRBV12-3/TRBV12-4	TRBJ1-1	NA
CASSFDLGQLNTGELFF	TGTGCCAGCAGTTTTGATCTCGGACAGCTAAACACCGGGGAGCTGTTTTTT	few	TRBV5-6	TRBJ2-2	NA
CAILLGEQFF	TGTGCCATACTTCTGGGTGAGCAGTTCTTC	many	TRBV12-3/TRBV12-4	TRBJ2-1	NA
CASSFILPGTQYF	TGTGCCAGCAGCTTTATACTCCCTGGGACCCAGTACTTC	NA	TRBV11-2	TRBJ2-5	NA
CASSLRITYEQYF	TGTGCCAGCTCATTACGAATCACTTACGAGCAGTACTTC	few	TRBV18	TRBJ2-7	NA
CSARDQGGPEAFF	TGCAGTGCTAGAGATCAGGGAGGCCCTGAAGCTTTCTTT	many	TRBV20-1	TRBJ1-1	NA
CASSSTGRPEAFF	TGTGCCAGCAGCTCTACAGGGCGCCCTGAAGCTTTCTTT	many	TRBV9	TRBJ1-1	NA
CASSLDRTGVTEAFF	TGCGCCAGCAGCTTGGATCGGACAGGGGTCACTGAAGCTTTCTTT	many	TRBV5-1	TRBJ1-1	TRBD1
CASSLRLAGVGEKLFF	TGTGCCAGCAGCTTGCGGCTAGCGGGAGTGGGTGAAAAACTGTTTTTT	many	TRBV5-6	TRBJ1-4	NA
CASSLRAGLGELFF	TGTGCCAGCAGCTTAAGAGCGGGACTCGGGGAGCTGTTTTTT	NA	TRBV13	TRBJ2-2	TRBD2
CASSLVVGSNTEAFF	TGCGCCAGCAGCTTGGTGGTCGGATCGAACACTGAAGCTTTCTTT	many	TRBV5-1	TRBJ1-1	NA
CASSEISASYEQYF	TGTGCCAGCAGTGAAATAAGTGCGTCCTACGAGCAGTACTTC	NA	TRBV2	TRBJ2-7	NA
CASSERGAGNIQYF	TGTGCCAGCAGTGAAAGGGGAGCAGGGAACATTCAGTACTTC	NA	TRBV6-1	TRBJ2-4	NA
CSAREVQTYNEQFF	TGCAGTGCTAGAGAGGTTCAAACCTACAATGAGCAGTTCTTC	few	TRBV20-1	TRBJ2-1	NA
CSARKGLFYEQFF	TGCAGTGCTAGAAAAGGCCTCTTCTATGAGCAGTTCTTC	many	TRBV20-1	TRBJ2-1	NA
CASSDSLAGDQINEQFF	TGTGCCAGCAGTGACTCGCTAGCGGGGGACCAAATCAATGAGCAGTTCTTC	NA	TRBV6-4	TRBJ2-1	TRBD2
CASSPSGGYNEQFF	TGTGCCAGCAGCCCTAGCGGCGGCTACAATGAGCAGTTCTTC	many	TRBV7-8	TRBJ2-1	TRBD2
CASSEAVAGAWVRDTQYF	TGTGCCAGCAGTGAAGCGGTAGCGGGGGCCTGGGTAAGAGATACGCAGTATTTT	NA	TRBV6-1	TRBJ2-3	TRBD2
CAISEYREIHYEQYF	TGTGCCATCAGTGAGTACCGGGAGATACACTACGAGCAGTACTTC	many	TRBV10-3	TRBJ2-7	NA
CASSLASEIYNEQFF	TGTGCCAGCAGCTTAGCCAGTGAGATTTACAATGAGCAGTTCTTC	few	TRBV7-2	TRBJ2-1	NA